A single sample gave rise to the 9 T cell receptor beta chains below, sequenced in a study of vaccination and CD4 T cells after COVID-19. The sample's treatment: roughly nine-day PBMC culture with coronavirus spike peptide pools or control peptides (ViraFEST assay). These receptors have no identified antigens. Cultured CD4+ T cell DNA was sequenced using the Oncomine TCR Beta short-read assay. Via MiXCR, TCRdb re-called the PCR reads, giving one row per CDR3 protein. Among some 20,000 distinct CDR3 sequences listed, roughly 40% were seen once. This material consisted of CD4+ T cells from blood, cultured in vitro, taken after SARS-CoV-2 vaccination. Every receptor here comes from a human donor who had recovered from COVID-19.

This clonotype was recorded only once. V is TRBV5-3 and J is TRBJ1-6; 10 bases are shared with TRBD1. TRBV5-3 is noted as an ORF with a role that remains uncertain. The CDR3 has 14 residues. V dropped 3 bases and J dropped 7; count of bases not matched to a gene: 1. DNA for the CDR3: TGTGCCAGAAGCTGGGACAGGGGAAATTCACCCCTCCACTTT. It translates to CARSWDRGNSPLHF.

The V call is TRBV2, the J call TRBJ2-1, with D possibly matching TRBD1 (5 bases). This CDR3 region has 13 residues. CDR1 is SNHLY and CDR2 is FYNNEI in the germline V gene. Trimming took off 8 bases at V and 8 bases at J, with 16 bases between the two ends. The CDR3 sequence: CASATAGFHEQFF. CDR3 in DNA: TGTGCCAGCGCCACGGCAGGGTTCCATGAGCAGTTCTTC.

The CDR3 DNA reads as TGTGCCAGCAGCTTAGAAGGGACAGTGAACACTGAAGCTTTCTTT. It specifies CASSLEGTVNTEAFF. This sequence joins TRBV7-9 and TRBJ1-1; 7 positions match TRBD1. The ends lost 1 base at V and 0 bases at J; junction bases unmatched: 2. Germline V lookup: CDR1 SEHNR, CDR2 FQNEAQ (reference sequence). The CDR3 sequence is 15 residues long.

The CDR3 sequence is CASSSPRGLAGIRSYEQYF. CDR3 DNA sequence: TGTGCCAGCAGCTCCCCGAGGGGACTAGCGGGGATCCGCTCCTACGAGCAGTACTTC. The chain uses TRBV7-9 and TRBJ2-7, with 13 nucleotides matching TRBD2. This CDR3 region has 19 residues. Germline V gene lookup returns CDR1 SEHNR and CDR2 FQNEAQ (reference sequence). The V and J ends lost 4 bases and 0 bases, in that order; junction bases with no gene match: 12.

For the CDR3, the DNA is TGCAGTGCTAGAGATTGGGGCAGGGGTTACGAGCAGTACTTC. Translating gives CSARDWGRGYEQYF. The chain combines TRBV20-1 with TRBJ2-7, with a tentative D call TRBD1 (6 bases). V gave up 0 bases and J gave up 4 bases, with 13 bases separating them. The CDR3 is 14 residues long. The germline gives CDR1 DFQATT, CDR2 SNEGSKA (reference sequence).

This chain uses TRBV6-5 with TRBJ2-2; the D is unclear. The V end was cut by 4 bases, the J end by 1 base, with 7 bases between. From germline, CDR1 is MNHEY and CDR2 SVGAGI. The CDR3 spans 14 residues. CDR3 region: CASSSAGNTGELFF. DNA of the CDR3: TGTGCCAGCAGTTCGGCAGGGAACACCGGGGAGCTGTTTTTT.

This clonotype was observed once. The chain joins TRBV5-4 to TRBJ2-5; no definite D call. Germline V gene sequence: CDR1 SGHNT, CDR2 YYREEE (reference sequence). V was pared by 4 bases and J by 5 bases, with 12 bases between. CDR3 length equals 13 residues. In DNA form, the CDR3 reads TGTGCCAGCAGCCCGAGTATAACGGAGACCCAGTACTTC. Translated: CASSPSITETQYF.

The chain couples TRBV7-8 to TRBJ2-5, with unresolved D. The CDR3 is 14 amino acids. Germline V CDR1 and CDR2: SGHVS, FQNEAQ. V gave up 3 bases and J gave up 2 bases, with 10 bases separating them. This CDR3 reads CASSFRLTQETQYF. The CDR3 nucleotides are TGTGCCAGCAGCTTCCGACTGACACAAGAGACCCAGTACTTC.

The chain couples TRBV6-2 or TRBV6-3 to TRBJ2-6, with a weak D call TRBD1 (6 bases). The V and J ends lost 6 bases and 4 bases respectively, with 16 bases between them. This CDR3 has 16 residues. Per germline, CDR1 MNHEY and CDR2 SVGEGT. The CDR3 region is CASSESAGAGANVLTF. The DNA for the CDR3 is TGTGCCAGCAGCGAATCTGCAGGGGCCGGGGCCAACGTCCTGACTTTC.